Presented here are 30 T cell receptor beta chains from one specimen sequenced in a study of T cell repertoires in cytomegalovirus infection. TCRdb fed the reads into MiXCR, producing one record per CDR3 protein. Of roughly 860,000 distinct CDR3 sequences listed, roughly 33% are singletons. Their specific antigens are unknown. The sample in question was cultured CD8+ T cells from PBMCs, obtained from culture after CMV antigen stimulation. Receptors originate from a human donor in good health (CMV status not recorded). Some clones in this sample may be carry-over from other donors' samples.

In its sample, this clonotype was seen a few times. The chain couples TRBV15 to TRBJ2-1, with no clear D. CDR3 length equals 12 residues. Trimming left V 0 bases short and J 7 bases short, with 4 bases between. Germline assignment: CDR1 LNHNV and CDR2 YYDKDF (reference sequence). The CDR3 bases are TGTGCCACCAGCAGAGACCGGAATGAGCAGTTCTTC. It translates to CATSRDRNEQFF.

The chain joins TRBV18 to TRBJ2-7, with a possible D match to TRBD1 (6 bases). The CDR3 spans 18 residues. Germline CDR1 reads KGHSH; CDR2 reads LQKENI. V was cut by 4 bases and J by 2 bases, with 24 bases left in between. CDR3 protein: CASSLKTGQTTKPYEQYF. The CDR3 nucleotides are TGTGCCAGCTCACTTAAGACTGGACAGACGACTAAACCCTACGAGCAGTACTTC.

This clonotype has more than one count but fewer than ten. V usage is TRBV28 and J usage is TRBJ1-1, with TRBD1 as a possible D gene (5 bases). V shed 4 bases and J shed 0 bases, with 15 bases lying between them. Germline V gives CDR1 MDHEN, CDR2 SYDVKM. The CDR3 sequence is 16 residues long. CDR3 nucleotides: TGTGCCAGCAGTTGGGTCCAGACAGTTATGAACACTGAAGCTTTCTTT. This translates into CASSWVQTVMNTEAFF.

This clonotype was observed a handful of times. V gene TRBV6-1 combines with J gene TRBJ2-3, with D possibly TRBD1 on 5 matching bases. The germline V gene encodes CDR1 MNHNS and CDR2 SASEGT. V lost 3 bases to trimming and J lost 2 bases, with 15 bases between them. This CDR3 region has 16 residues. The CDR3 sequence is CASSDLQVLFTDTQYF. CDR3 DNA: TGTGCCAGCAGTGACCTACAGGTCCTTTTCACAGATACGCAGTATTTT.

As concerns this clonotype: Germline and junction disagree at one end, which may indicate a read error. The chain couples TRBV6-1 to TRBJ1-2; 7 nucleotides match TRBD1. The CDR3 sequence is 13 residues long. Germline CDR1 MNHNS, CDR2 SASEGT. CDR3 region: CASRGQDRHGCTF. CDR3 in DNA: TGTGCCAGCAGAGGACAGGACCGACATGGCTGCACCTTC.

In this sample, this clonotype turned up many times. The chain links TRBV12-3 or TRBV12-4 to TRBJ1-2; D may be TRBD1 (5 bases). V was cut by 4 bases and J by 1 base, with 10 bases left in between. This CDR3 is built from 14 residues. The CDR3 protein is CASSSGEYNYGYTF. In nucleotides, the CDR3 is TGTGCCAGCAGTTCGGGGGAATATAACTATGGCTACACCTTC.

This clonotype was counted a few times. The gene calls are TRBV6-1 and TRBJ2-1; D remains unclear. The CDR3 spans 14 residues. Trimming removed 2 bases from V and 8 bases from J, with 13 bases in between. CDR1 and CDR2 from the germline V gene are MNHNS and SASEGT. The CDR3 protein is CASSEWISRDEQFF. CDR3 DNA sequence: TGTGCCAGCAGTGAATGGATTAGTCGGGATGAGCAGTTCTTC.

Notes on this clonotype: Since a much larger clone is just one base distant, this may be a read error. CDR3 in amino acids: CVIDQGVNLGYGYTF. CDR3 coding DNA: TGTGTCATCGACCAGGGGGTAAATCTCGGCTATGGCTACACCTTC. This chain uses TRBV10-3 with TRBJ1-2; TRBD1 aligns across 7 bases. Germline CDR1 and CDR2: ENHRY and SYGVKD. This CDR3 comprises 15 residues.

The J gene is TRBJ2-3, the V gene TRBV7-8; D assignment may be TRBD1 or TRBD2 (5 bases each). With 3 bases removed from V and 10 bases from J, the gap between germline ends came to 20 bases. Germline V gene sequence: CDR1 SGHVS, CDR2 FQNEAQ. The CDR3 length is 15 residues. In nucleotides, the CDR3 is TGTGCCAGCAGCTTTCCGGGATACACTGGGGGTGCGCAGTATTTT. Residues: CASSFPGYTGGAQYF.

This chain uses TRBV4-1 with TRBJ1-2; 7 bases align to TRBD1. The CDR3 is 16 amino acids. Germline CDR1 MGHRA, CDR2 YSYEKL. The V gene end was trimmed by 0 bases and the J gene end by 4 bases; junction bases not matched to a gene: 8. The CDR3 protein is CASSQDPEEGAYGYTF. The CDR3 DNA is TGCGCCAGCAGCCAAGATCCTGAGGAGGGGGCCTATGGCTACACCTTC.

At least ten counts were recorded for this clonotype. The chain uses TRBV6-2 or TRBV6-3 and TRBJ2-3; D unresolved. V was trimmed by 0 bases and J by 0 bases, leaving 4 bases between them. Per germline, CDR1 MNHEY and CDR2 SVGEGT. The CDR3 sequence is 14 residues long. CDR3 nucleotides: TGTGCCAGCAGTTACTCGACTAGCACAGATACGCAGTATTTT. Its protein product is CASSYSTSTDTQYF.

This sequence joins TRBV10-3 and TRBJ1-5; D is ambiguous. Germline values: CDR1 ENHRY, CDR2 SYGVKD. V gave up 1 base and J gave up 4 bases, with 17 bases separating them. The CDR3 contains 17 residues. CDR3 nucleotides: TGTGCCATCAGTGAGTTCCGAGTTGAGAATCCAAATCAGCCCCAGCATTTT. This sequence encodes CAISEFRVENPNQPQHF.

The chain carries TRBV24-1 and TRBJ2-1; 11 bases match TRBD1. CDR1 is KGHDR and CDR2 is SFDVKD in the germline V gene. After removal of 7 bases from V and 6 bases from J, the junction contained 4 bases not matched to a gene. The CDR3 sequence is 14 residues long. The CDR3 nucleotides read TGTGCCACCAGATCCGGGACAGGGGGCAATGAGCAGTTCTTC. Its protein is CATRSGTGGNEQFF.

This sequence joins TRBV20-1 and TRBJ2-1; D is ambiguous. CDR1 is DFQATT, CDR2 SNEGSKA, per germline (reference sequence). CDR3 length: 14 amino acids. Trimming took off 6 bases at V and 9 bases at J, with 21 bases between the two ends. CDR3 residues: CSAIQPLRPGEQFF. In DNA form, the CDR3 reads TGCAGTGCCATCCAGCCACTTCGGCCGGGTGAGCAGTTCTTC.

This clonotype was counted ten times or more. The chain combines TRBV7-9 with TRBJ2-3, with 8 bases matching TRBD2. The CDR3 is 15 amino acids. Germline assignment: CDR1 SEHNR and CDR2 FQNEAQ (reference sequence). V gave up 1 base and J gave up 3 bases; unmatched junction bases: 3. CDR3 sequence reads: CASSLEGLGTDTQYF. The CDR3 DNA reads TGTGCCAGCAGCTTAGAGGGACTAGGGACAGATACGCAGTATTTT.

The chain has TRBV12-3 or TRBV12-4 and TRBJ2-5; a weak D match, TRBD2 (6 bases). CDR3 length: 15 residues. V gave up 4 bases and J gave up 1 base, with 13 bases separating them. The CDR3 spells CASSSRRDVQETQYF. The CDR3 DNA is TGTGCCAGCAGTTCAAGGCGGGACGTCCAAGAGACCCAGTACTTC.

As for this clonotype: A clone one base away is much larger, so this may be a read error. The V and J genes are TRBV7-2 and TRBJ2-7; D not certain. The length of the CDR3 is 13 residues. CDR1 is SGHTA and CDR2 is FQGNSA in the germline V gene. The CDR3 nucleotides read TGTGCCAGCAGCTTTACAGCCTCGTACGGGCAGTACTTC. Its translation is CASSFTASYGQYF.

This clonotype was counted only a few times. The chain couples TRBV19 to TRBJ1-6; tentative D call: TRBD1 (5 bases). The CDR3 totals 17 residues. V was cut by 4 bases and J by 10 bases, with 23 bases left in between. Germline-derived CDR1 and CDR2 are LNHDA and SQIVND (reference sequence). CDR3: CASSSWRQIRTESPLHF. CDR3 nucleotide sequence: TGTGCCAGTAGTAGTTGGAGACAGATTAGGACGGAATCACCCCTCCACTTT.

This rearrangement joins TRBV7-6 to TRBJ2-3; D tentatively reads TRBD1 or TRBD2 (5 bases each). The CDR3 spans 15 residues. CDR1 and CDR2 from the germline V gene are SGHVS and FNYEAQ. V was clipped by 1 base and J by 2 bases, with 10 bases between them. CDR3 nucleotides: TGTGCCAGCAGCTTAGATGGGGGTCTCACAGATACGCAGTATTTT. The encoded protein is CASSLDGGLTDTQYF.

This clonotype was observed many times. The chain couples TRBV27 to TRBJ1-1; D is perhaps TRBD1 (5 bases). Between the trimmed V and J ends, which lost 2 bases and 3 bases, there was a span of 28 bases. The CDR3 loop spans 20 amino acids. Per the germline V gene, CDR1 is MNHEY and CDR2 is SMNVEV (reference sequence). CDR3 region: CASSLMAGGAKGRRYTEAFF. In DNA, the CDR3 is TGTGCCAGCAGTTTAATGGCAGGAGGAGCAAAGGGACGCAGGTACACTGAAGCTTTCTTT.

Here the CDR3 DNA reads TGTGCCAGCAGCCAAGAGAAACCCCCCCCAAATGAGCAGTTCTTC. Protein: CASSQEKPPPNEQFF. The chain links TRBV4-2 to TRBJ2-1; no reliable D call. V was clipped by 0 bases and J by 7 bases, with 13 bases between them. The CDR3 has 15 residues. Germline V gives CDR1 LGHNA, CDR2 YNFKEQ.

This clonotype was seen a few times. This chain links TRBV7-9 with TRBJ1-6, with D tentatively TRBD1 (5 bases). This CDR3 region has 19 residues. Trimming stripped 0 bases from V and 5 bases from J, with 20 bases between. The germline CDR1 and CDR2 sequences are SEHNR and FQNEAQ (reference sequence). The CDR3 nucleotides read TGTGCCAGCAGCTTAGCGAGGCAGGGATATGACCAAGATAATTCACCCCTCCACTTT. Encoded protein: CASSLARQGYDQDNSPLHF.

This clonotype has more than one count but fewer than ten. In DNA, the CDR3 is TGTGCCAGCACTCCGGGGAGGGGGACTAGCGGGGGGCGAGGGAACAATGAGCAGTTCTTC. The encoded protein is CASTPGRGTSGGRGNNEQFF. The V gene is TRBV2, the J gene TRBJ2-1, with 15 bases identical to TRBD2. Per germline, CDR1 SNHLY and CDR2 FYNNEI. The length of the CDR3 is 20 residues. The V segment lost 7 bases and the J segment 5 bases; nucleotides outside the gene matches: 18.

The chain combines TRBV2 with TRBJ2-2; TRBD1 aligns across 7 bases. The CDR3 covers 14 residues. V lost 10 bases and J lost 3; bases outside the gene matches: 8. Germline V lookup: CDR1 SNHLY, CDR2 FYNNEI. DNA of the CDR3: TGTGCCATCCCGACAGGGACCTACACCGGGGAGCTGTTTTTT. This sequence encodes CAIPTGTYTGELFF.

This clonotype has at least ten counts. The chain couples TRBV15 to TRBJ1-6, with 7 bases lining up with TRBD1. This CDR3 has 15 amino acids. Germline CDR1 and CDR2: LNHNV and YYDKDF (reference sequence). The V and J ends lost 5 bases and 7 bases, in that order; junction bases with no gene match: 8. In DNA form, the CDR3 reads TGTGCCACCAGCCGTTCCGGGACAGAGAATTCACCCCTCCACTTT. This gives the protein CATSRSGTENSPLHF.

This clonotype was seen only a few times. The chain links TRBV28 to TRBJ2-3, with 12 positions matching TRBD2. Germline V gene lookup returns CDR1 MDHEN and CDR2 SYDVKM. The CDR3 has 16 amino acids. V dropped 5 bases and J dropped 5; count of bases not matched to a gene: 8. CDR3 sequence: CASSLPSGGALDTQYF. CDR3 coding DNA: TGTGCCAGCAGTCTCCCTAGCGGGGGGGCCCTAGATACGCAGTATTTT.

This chain links TRBV19 with TRBJ1-5; no reliable D call. V lost 10 bases and J 0 bases, leaving 13 bases between the germline ends. The CDR3 is made up of 14 amino acids. Germline assignment: CDR1 LNHDA and CDR2 SQIVND (reference sequence). CDR3 residues: CAISEGPSNQPQHF. The CDR3 coding sequence is TGTGCCATCTCGGAGGGCCCTAGCAATCAGCCCCAGCATTTT.

In this sample, this clonotype turned up a few times. V and J are TRBV6-2 or TRBV6-3 and TRBJ2-7; TRBD2 aligns across 9 bases. Looked up from germline, CDR1 is MNHEY and CDR2 is SVGEGT. V lost 5 bases and J lost 2; bases outside the gene matches: 4. The CDR3 length is 14 residues. CDR3 in DNA: TGTGCCAGCAGTCCACGGACTAGCGCCTACGAGCAGTACGTC. It encodes CASSPRTSAYEQYV.

The chain recombines TRBV29-1 with TRBJ2-6; D not resolved. CDR3 length: 14 amino acids. Germline loops: CDR1 SQVTM, CDR2 ANQGSEA. Trimming left V 3 bases short and J 0 bases short, with 6 bases between. The CDR3: CSVDDISGANVLTF. The CDR3 coding sequence is TGCAGCGTTGATGACATCTCTGGGGCCAACGTCCTGACTTTC.

There are a few counts of this clonotype. The J gene is TRBJ2-7, the V gene TRBV15; 8 bases align to TRBD1. J was trimmed by 0 bases and V by 0 bases; bases with no gene match: 4. Germline CDR1 and CDR2: LNHNV and YYDKDF (reference sequence). The length of the CDR3 is 16 residues. The CDR3 sequence: CATSRDPDRVSYEQYF. CDR3 sequence (DNA): TGTGCCACCAGCAGAGATCCGGACAGGGTCTCCTACGAGCAGTACTTC.